These T cell receptor beta chains were read from a single sample in a study of T cell responses to AZD1222 COVID-19 vaccine. Repertoires were generated with immunoSEQ multiplex PCR, while TCRdb's copy carries only in-frame clones and drops some. The sample lists a few hundred thousand clones; over 85% were seen once. Material: peripheral blood, obtained on day 0 of AZD1222 vaccination. The receptors shown here come from an adult in good health. CDR3s leave out the opening cysteine and the closing phenylalanine or tryptophan. Fields, in order: V gene, J gene, CDR3 length, CDR3 protein.

TRBV4-1,TRBJ2-2,13,ASRTNRGNTGELF
TRBV9,TRBJ2-7,12,ASSVGYSPYEQY
TRBV9,TRBJ1-5,13,ASSVGGFVNQPQH
TRBV5-5,TRBJ2-1,12,ASTRQSPYNEQF
TRBV6-5,TRBJ1-1,12,ASQATSFEAEAF
TRBV12-5,TRBJ2-2,13,ASGLMAGTPGELF
TRBV18,TRBJ2-7,12,ASSPGLASYEQY
TRBV25-1,TRBJ1-5,15,ASSEGSFSGSNQPQH
TRBV10-3,TRBJ1-3,13,AISESMGTGNTIY
TRBV7-9,TRBJ2-5,9,ASRPWETQY
TRBV2,TRBJ1-5,11,ASSAGPEGPQH
TRBV6-5,TRBJ2-4,13,ASRDGFGAKNIQY
TRBV28,TRBJ2-5,12,ASSSGGVEETQY
TRBV25-1,TRBJ1-4,13,ASRPRGGQTEKLF
TRBV5-4,TRBJ1-4,13,ASGEDRGRDEKLF
TRBV27,TRBJ2-7,13,ASRLRASLSYEQY
TRBV6-5,TRBJ1-2,12,ASGFLGQLYGYT
TRBV3-1/TRBV3-2,TRBJ2-3,14,ASSQRSGGAPDTQY
TRBV9,TRBJ1-1,14,ASSVASGREGTEAF
TRBV7-2,TRBJ2-1,13,ASSWTGGENGEQF
TRBV10-3,TRBJ1-6,12,AISGTGGNSPLH
TRBV11-1,TRBJ2-7,14,ASSLLGTGGSYEQY
TRBV7-2,TRBJ2-1,13,ASSPARTGGVGQF
TRBV4-1,TRBJ2-7,13,ASSQDQTSNGEQY
TRBV9,TRBJ1-6,10,ASSVNNSPLH
TRBV4-1,TRBJ2-7,15,ASSQEGTAAGSYEQY
TRBV20-1,TRBJ2-1,9,SATSVDEQF
TRBV29-1,TRBJ1-1,11,SVRGQGGTEAF
TRBV19,TRBJ2-7,13,ASSPSAGGPYEQY
TRBV19,TRBJ2-4,12,ASTRGGGRDIQY
TRBV4-2,TRBJ1-2,13,ASSHIDSGGYGYT
TRBV21-1,TRBJ2-7,10,ASKIRDAEQY
TRBV7-6,TRBJ2-2,15,ASSSLTSGMSAGELF
TRBV3-1/TRBV3-2,TRBJ2-2,12,ASSRGVQTGELF
TRBV20-1,TRBJ2-3,11,SASADSTDTQY
TRBV7-3,TRBJ1-1,12,ASSLTARDTEAF